This T cell receptor beta chain was sequenced in a study of patients and donors after allogeneic stem cell transplantation. TCRdb analysed the RT-PCR reads with MiXCR anew, one entry per CDR3 protein. The sample carries fewer than 250,000 distinct CDR3 sequences, roughly 14% recorded once. Germline V gives CDR1 LGHDT, CDR2 YNNKEL (reference sequence). The CDR3 spans 16 residues. V shed 0 bases and J shed 5 bases, with 13 bases lying between them. This sequence joins TRBV3-1 and TRBJ2-2; TRBD1 is a possible D gene (6 bases). The source material was blood, either unsorted or a sorted T cell fraction (not recorded which). This TCR derives from a human donor who was either an allogeneic HSCT recipient or a stem cell or donor lymphocyte infusion donor (not recorded which). It is not recorded whose cells these are; they may come from a transplant donor. In DNA form, the CDR3 reads TGTGCCAGCAGCCAAGAGGCAGGGGTAGGAACCGGGGAGCTGTTTTTT. Encoded protein: CASSQEAGVGTGELFF. Full variable domain (rest looked up from reference TRBV3-1 and TRBJ2-2): DTAVSQTPKYLVTQMGNDKSIKCEQNLGHDTMYWYKQDSKKFLKIMFSYNNKELIINETVPNRFSPKSPDKAHLNLHINSLELGDSAVYFCASSQEAGVGTGELFFGEGSRLTVL.